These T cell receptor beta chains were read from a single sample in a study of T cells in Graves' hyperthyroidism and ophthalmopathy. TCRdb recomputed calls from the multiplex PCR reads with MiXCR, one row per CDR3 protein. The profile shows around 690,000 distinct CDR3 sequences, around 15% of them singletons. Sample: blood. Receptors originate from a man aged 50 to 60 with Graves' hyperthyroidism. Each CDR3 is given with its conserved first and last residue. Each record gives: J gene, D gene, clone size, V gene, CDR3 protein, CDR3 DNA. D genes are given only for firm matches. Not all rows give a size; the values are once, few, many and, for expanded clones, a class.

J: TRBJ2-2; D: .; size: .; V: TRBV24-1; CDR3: CATSDASENTGELFF; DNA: TGTGCCACCAGTGACGCCTCCGAAAACACCGGGGAGCTGTTTTTT
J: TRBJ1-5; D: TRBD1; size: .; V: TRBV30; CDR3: CAWSARQGSQPQHF; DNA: TGTGCCTGGAGTGCGAGACAGGGGAGTCAGCCCCAGCATTTT
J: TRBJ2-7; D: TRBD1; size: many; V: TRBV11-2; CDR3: CASSRSGTGGIEQYF; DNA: TGTGCCAGCAGCCGCTCCGGGACAGGGGGGATCGAGCAGTACTTC
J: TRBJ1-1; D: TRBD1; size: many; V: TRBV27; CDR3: CASSLTGGRTEAFF; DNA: TGTGCCAGCAGTTTAACAGGGGGCCGTACTGAAGCTTTCTTT
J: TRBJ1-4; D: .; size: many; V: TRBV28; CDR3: CASSFSGLGEKLFF; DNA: TGTGCCAGCAGTTTCTCAGGGCTGGGGGAAAAACTGTTTTTT
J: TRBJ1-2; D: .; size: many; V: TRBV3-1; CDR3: CASSSNQDGYGYTF; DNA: TGTGCCAGCAGCTCCAATCAAGACGGCTATGGCTACACCTTC
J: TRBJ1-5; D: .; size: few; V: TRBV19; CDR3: CASSISLNQPQHF; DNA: TGTGCCAGTAGTATTTCTTTGAATCAGCCCCAGCATTTT
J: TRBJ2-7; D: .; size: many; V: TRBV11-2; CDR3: CASSLKNRVMGYEQYF; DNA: TGTGCCAGCAGCTTAAAGAATAGAGTAATGGGCTACGAGCAGTACTTC
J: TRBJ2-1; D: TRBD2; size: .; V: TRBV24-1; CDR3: CATSDKLAGGGNEQFF; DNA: TGTGCCACCAGTGACAAACTAGCGGGAGGGGGCAATGAGCAGTTCTTC
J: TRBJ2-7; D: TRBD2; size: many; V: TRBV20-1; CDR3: CSAVQMAGGDHGEQYF; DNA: TGCAGTGCCGTCCAGATGGCGGGAGGAGATCATGGCGAGCAGTACTTC
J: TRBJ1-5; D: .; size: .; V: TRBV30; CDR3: CAWSVQALRGQPQHF; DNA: TGTGCCTGGAGTGTACAGGCCCTCCGCGGGCAGCCCCAGCATTTT
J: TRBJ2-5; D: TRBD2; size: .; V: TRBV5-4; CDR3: CASSFGTGLAGGETQYF; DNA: TGTGCCAGCAGCTTCGGTACGGGACTAGCGGGAGGAGAGACCCAGTACTTC
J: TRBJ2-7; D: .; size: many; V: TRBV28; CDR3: CASSFPPGYKGPSYEQYF; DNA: TGTGCCAGCAGTTTCCCCCCAGGGTACAAGGGGCCTTCCTACGAGCAGTACTTC
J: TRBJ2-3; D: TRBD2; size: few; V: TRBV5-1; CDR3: CASSLHPAGGPGDTQYF; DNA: TGCGCCAGCAGCTTGCATCCAGCGGGAGGGCCTGGGGATACGCAGTATTTT
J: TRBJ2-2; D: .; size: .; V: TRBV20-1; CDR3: CSASSPATSSGELFF; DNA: TGCAGTGCTAGTTCTCCGGCTACATCTTCCGGGGAGCTGTTTTTT
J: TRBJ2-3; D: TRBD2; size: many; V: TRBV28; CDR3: CASSLFSGRGSRDTQYF; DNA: TGTGCCAGCAGTCTCTTTAGCGGGAGGGGGAGTAGGGATACGCAGTATTTT
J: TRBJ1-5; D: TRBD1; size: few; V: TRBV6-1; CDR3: CASSGRDRGSNQPQHF; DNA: TGTGCCAGCAGCGGCCGGGACAGGGGCAGCAATCAGCCCCAGCATTTT
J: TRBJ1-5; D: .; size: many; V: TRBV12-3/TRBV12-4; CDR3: CASGHLDVSNQPQHF; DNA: TGTGCCAGCGGCCATTTGGATGTAAGCAATCAGCCCCAGCATTTT
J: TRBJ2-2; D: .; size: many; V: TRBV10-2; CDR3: CASIEGIKGVTGELFF; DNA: TGCGCCAGCATAGAGGGGATCAAGGGGGTCACCGGGGAGCTGTTTTTT
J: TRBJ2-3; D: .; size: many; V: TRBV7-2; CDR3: CASSLRFPDTQYF; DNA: TGTGCCAGCAGCTTAAGGTTCCCAGATACGCAGTATTTT
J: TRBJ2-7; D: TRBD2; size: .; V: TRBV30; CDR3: CAWNLAGSYEQYF; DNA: TGTGCCTGGAATCTAGCGGGATCCTACGAGCAGTACTTC
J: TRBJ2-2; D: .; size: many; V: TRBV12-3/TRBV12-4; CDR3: CASSVSFTGELFF; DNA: TGTGCCAGCAGTGTGAGTTTCACCGGGGAGCTGTTTTTT
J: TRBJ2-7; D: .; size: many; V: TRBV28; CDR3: CASSFGGTYEQYF; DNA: TGTGCCAGCAGTTTCGGGGGAACCTACGAGCAGTACTTC
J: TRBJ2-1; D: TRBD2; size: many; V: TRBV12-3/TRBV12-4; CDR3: CASSGTSPEQFF; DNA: TGTGCCAGCAGCGGGACTAGTCCTGAGCAGTTCTTC
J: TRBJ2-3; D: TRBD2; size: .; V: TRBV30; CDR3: CAWTSGSADTQYF; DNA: TGTGCCTGGACTAGCGGGAGTGCAGATACGCAGTATTTT
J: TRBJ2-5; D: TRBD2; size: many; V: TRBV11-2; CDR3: CASSLSGRERKETQYF; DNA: TGTGCCAGCAGCTTAAGCGGGAGGGAGCGAAAAGAGACCCAGTACTTC
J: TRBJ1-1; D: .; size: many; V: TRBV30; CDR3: CAWSVGGGATEAFF; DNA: TGTGCCTGGAGTGTGGGAGGGGGGGCCACTGAAGCTTTCTTT
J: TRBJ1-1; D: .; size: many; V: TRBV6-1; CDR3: CASSEGGLSLTEAFF; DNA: TGTGCCAGCAGTGAAGGAGGGTTAAGTCTCACTGAAGCTTTCTTT
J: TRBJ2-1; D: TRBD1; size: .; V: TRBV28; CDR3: CASSPGTGGRDERFF; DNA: TGTGCCAGCAGCCCCGGGACAGGGGGCAGGGATGAGCGGTTCTTC
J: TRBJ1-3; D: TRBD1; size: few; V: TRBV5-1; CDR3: CASSLGTGDSGNTIYF; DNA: TGCGCCAGCAGCTTGGGGACAGGGGACTCTGGAAACACCATATATTTT
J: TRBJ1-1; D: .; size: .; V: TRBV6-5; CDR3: CASSSDATVFRLGTEAFF; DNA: TGTGCCAGCAGTTCCGACGCGACCGTGTTCCGTTTGGGCACTGAAGCTTTCTTT
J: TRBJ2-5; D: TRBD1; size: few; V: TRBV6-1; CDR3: CASRTGDETQYF; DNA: TGTGCCAGCAGGACAGGGGACGAGACCCAGTACTTC
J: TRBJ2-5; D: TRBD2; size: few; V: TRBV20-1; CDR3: CSASLSGSGGTQYF; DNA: TGCAGTGCATCGCTCAGCGGGAGTGGTGGGACCCAGTACTTC
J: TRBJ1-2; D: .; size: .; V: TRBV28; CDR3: CASSPFVGNGYTF; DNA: TGTGCCAGCAGTCCCTTCGTGGGGAATGGCTACACCTTC
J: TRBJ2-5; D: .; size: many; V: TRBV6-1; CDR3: CASSGRGIVETQYF; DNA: TGTGCCAGCAGTGGGCGGGGAATCGTAGAGACCCAGTACTTC
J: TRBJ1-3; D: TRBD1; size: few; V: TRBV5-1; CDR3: CASSLEQGLTGNTIYF; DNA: TGCGCCAGCAGCTTGGAACAGGGGCTCACTGGAAACACCATATATTTT
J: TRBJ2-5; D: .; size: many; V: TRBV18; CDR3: CASSPSHNQETQYF; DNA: TGTGCCAGCTCACCATCACACAACCAAGAGACCCAGTACTTC
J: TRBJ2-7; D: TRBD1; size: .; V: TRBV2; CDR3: CASRGTGTGGPYEQYF; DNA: TGTGCCAGCAGGGGGACCGGGACAGGGGGACCCTACGAGCAGTACTTC
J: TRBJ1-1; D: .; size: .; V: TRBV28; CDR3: CASSLVGGGRNTEAFF; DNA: TGTGCCAGCAGTTTGGTGGGGGGGGGGAGGAACACTGAAGCTTTCTTT
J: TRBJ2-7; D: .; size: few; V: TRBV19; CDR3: CASSITGANEQYF; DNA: TGTGCCAGTAGTATAACGGGAGCTAACGAGCAGTACTTC
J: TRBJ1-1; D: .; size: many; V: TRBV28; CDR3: CASSNPGRQGKAEAFF; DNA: TGTGCCAGCAGCAACCCCGGTCGTCAGGGTAAGGCTGAAGCTTTCTTT